This T cell receptor (beta chain) was retrieved from a study of T-cell reconstitution after alpha-beta-depleted transplantation in children. The TCRbeta library was prepared with unique molecular identifiers. Each CDR3 protein gets one entry after TCRdb re-called the PCR reads with MiXCR. The sample lists about 460,000 distinct CDR3 sequences; under 15% were seen once. This CDR3 spans 17 amino acids. The J segment lost 5 bases and the V segment lost 2 bases, leaving 8 bases of the junction unmatched. Germline assignment: CDR1 SGHRS and CDR2 YFSETQ. This sequence was found in a human donor who donated a stem cell graft to a child with combined immunodeficiency. The input for sequencing was PBMCs from the stem cell graft donor, taken from the stem cell graft. The chain carries TRBV5-1 and TRBJ2-1; TRBD1 matches 12 bases. The CDR3 protein is CASSFGPGQGAHNEQFF. CDR3 bases: TGCGCCAGCAGCTTTGGTCCGGGACAGGGGGCTCACAATGAGCAGTTCTTC. Combining the CDR3 with reference TRBV5-1 and TRBJ2-1 gives the whole variable domain KAGVTQTPRYLIKTRGQQVTLSCSPISGHRSVSWYQQTPGQGLQFLFEYFSETQRNKGNFPGRFSGRQFSNSRSEMNVSTLELGDSALYLCASSFGPGQGAHNEQFFGPGTRLTVL.